The 25 T cell receptor beta chains presented below share a single source sample, sequenced in a study of regulatory T cells in long-lasting Graves disease. Arm-PCR of CDR3 regions and iRepertoire HTBI primers were used to build TCR beta libraries. TCRdb itself ran the multiplex PCR reads through MiXCR, one entry per CDR3 protein. The sample has 400,000 to 500,000 distinct CDR3 sequences, over 15% seen once. The time point here: newly diagnosed GD, antithyroid drugs for less than 3 months. PBMC RNA served as the TCR library source. The same data also went into a second study, on T cells in Graves' hyperthyroidism and ophthalmopathy.

The material sequenced was peripheral blood mononuclear cells (PBMCs), taken at new diagnosis, from a patient treated with antithyroid drugs. The receptors shown here come from a woman younger than 30 with Graves disease.

About this clonotype: Since a much larger clone is just one base distant, this may be a read error. The chain recombines TRBV11-2 with TRBJ2-7; 14 nucleotides agree with TRBD2. CDR3 length equals 16 residues. Germline CDR1 and CDR2: SGHAT and FQNNGV. The CDR3 sequence: CASSLAGLAGVSEQCF. In nucleotides, the CDR3 is TGTGCCAGCAGCTTAGCGGGACTAGCGGGAGTTAGCGAGCAGTGCTTC.

The sample holds many counts of this clonotype. J is TRBJ2-3 and V is TRBV2; TRBD1 matches 7 bases. V lost 6 bases, J lost 2 bases, and 5 bases stayed unmatched. Germline assignment: CDR1 SNHLY and CDR2 FYNNEI. This CDR3 is 14 amino acids long. Written as DNA, the CDR3 is TGTGCCAGCAGCCTGGGACAGATCACAGATACGCAGTATTTT. It encodes CASSLGQITDTQYF.

This clonotype was detected a few times. The chain combines TRBV7-2 with TRBJ2-1; no firm D call. This CDR3 region has 11 residues. The V gene's germline CDR1 is SGHTA and CDR2 FQGNSA. With 3 bases removed from V and 11 bases from J, the gap between germline ends came to 8 bases. This CDR3 reads CASSLLGQQFF. CDR3 coding DNA: TGTGCCAGCAGCTTGCTAGGTCAGCAGTTCTTC.

This chain links TRBV5-1 with TRBJ2-7; 8 positions agree with TRBD2. Per the germline V gene, CDR1 is SGHRS and CDR2 is YFSETQ. The CDR3 extends over 18 amino acids. Germline trimming cut 0 bases from V and 3 bases from J; bases unmatched to any gene: 14. The DNA for the CDR3 is TGCGCCAGCAGCTTGGTATGGGTAGTACTAGCGGCCAACTACGAGCAGTACTTC. Amino acid sequence: CASSLVWVVLAANYEQYF.

This clonotype was observed a few times. CDR3 bases: TGTGCCAGCAGCCCCCCCGGAGGACTGGGGGGCTACACCTTC. This encodes CASSPPGGLGGYTF. The chain is built from TRBV6-1 and TRBJ1-2; no reliable D call. Per germline, CDR1 MNHNS and CDR2 SASEGT. V was clipped by 6 bases and J by 8 bases, with 19 bases between them. This CDR3 has 14 amino acids.

The CDR3 coding sequence is TGCAGTGCTAGACATATAACGACTAGTATCTTCTACAATGAGCAGTTCTTC. Amino acids: CSARHITTSIFYNEQFF. This rearrangement joins TRBV20-1 to TRBJ2-1, with D tentatively TRBD2 (6 bases). Germline CDR1 is DFQATT and CDR2 is SNEGSKA (reference sequence). The CDR3 has 17 amino acids. V was clipped by 2 bases and J by 3 bases, with 20 bases between them.

The table lists this clonotype with many counts. The chain recombines TRBV7-9 with TRBJ2-3; 10 positions match TRBD2. J gave up 7 bases and V 5 bases, and 9 bases lay outside the gene matches. Germline CDR1 SEHNR, CDR2 FQNEAQ (reference sequence). CDR3 length equals 15 residues. The CDR3 bases are TGTGCCAGCAGCCTGCTAGCGGGAGAACCAAATACGCAGTATTTT. Translating it yields CASSLLAGEPNTQYF.

This rearrangement joins TRBV28 to TRBJ1-5, with TRBD1 matching 7 bases. The CDR3 extends over 18 amino acids. Germline CDR1 is MDHEN and CDR2 is SYDVKM. The ends lost 5 bases at V and 2 bases at J; junction bases unmatched: 15. The CDR3 here is CASSHSPRQGRGNQPQHF. As DNA, the CDR3 is TGTGCCAGCAGTCACTCACCCCGACAGGGCAGGGGCAATCAGCCCCAGCATTTT.

This clonotype has at least ten counts. J is TRBJ1-2 and V is TRBV11-2; D is undetermined. The CDR3 is made up of 13 amino acids. Germline loops: CDR1 SGHAT, CDR2 FQNNGV. V was trimmed by 5 bases and J by 8 bases, leaving 15 bases between them. The CDR3 sequence: CASSITWKRGYTF. The CDR3 DNA sequence: TGTGCCAGCAGCATAACTTGGAAGCGAGGCTACACCTTC.

This clonotype has just a few counts. The DNA for the CDR3 is TGTGCCATCAGTGAGGAGGGGATCACAGATACGCAGTATTTT. Translating it yields CAISEEGITDTQYF. The rearrangement joins TRBV10-3 to TRBJ2-3; D tentatively fits TRBD1 or TRBD2 (5 bases each). Germline CDR1 and CDR2: ENHRY and SYGVKD. The CDR3 runs 14 residues. V was clipped by 2 bases and J by 2 bases, with 8 bases between them.

The genes are TRBV12-3 or TRBV12-4 and TRBJ2-1; 14 bases agree with TRBD2. The CDR3 spans 18 residues. Trimming removed 5 bases from V and 0 bases from J; junction bases left unmatched: 6. Here the CDR3 reads CASSPRLAGGSSYNEQFF. The DNA for the CDR3 is TGTGCCAGCAGTCCCCGACTAGCGGGAGGGAGCTCCTACAATGAGCAGTTCTTC.

For this clonotype: This may come from a read error, since a much larger clone is one base off. The rearrangement links TRBV20-1 to TRBJ1-1; D is unclear. Germline V gives CDR1 DFQATT, CDR2 SNEGSKA (reference sequence). This CDR3 comprises 14 residues. The CDR3 nucleotides are TGCAGTGCTAGTGCAGTGGGTGCGAACACTCAAGCTTTCTTT. Amino acid sequence: CSASAVGANTQAFF.

For this clonotype: It is likely a read error, because the conserved phenylalanine at the end of the CDR3 is missing. The DNA is omitted, as the CDR3 cannot be located on it reliably, and the CDR3 follows TCRdb's listing. The chain links TRBV5-1 to TRBJ1-5. The CDR3 comprises 17 residues, both ends counted. CDR1 is SGHRS and CDR2 is YFSETQ in the germline V gene. CDR3 loop: CASSLEGRRAIFQPEHL.

This clonotype was found many times. The chain is built from TRBV9 and TRBJ2-7; D gene uncertain. Trimming pared 4 bases from V and 0 bases from J, leaving 11 bases between. The length of the CDR3 is 14 residues. Germline lookup yields CDR1 SGDLS and CDR2 YYNGEE. The CDR3 DNA reads TGTGCCAGCAGCTCTGGCGGAGACTCCTACGAGCAGTACTTC. Translation gives CASSSGGDSYEQYF.

This clonotype was observed at least ten times. The V and J genes are TRBV4-1 and TRBJ2-3, with D unresolved. CDR1 and CDR2 (germline): MGHRA, YSYEKL. This CDR3 comprises 17 residues. V lost 4 bases, J lost 0 bases, and 17 bases lay in between. The CDR3 DNA sequence: TGCGCCAGCAGCCCGGCTTGGGGATTCGCTAGCACAGATACGCAGTATTTT. Its protein product is CASSPAWGFASTDTQYF.

This clonotype was recorded many times. The gene calls are TRBV14 and TRBJ1-4; D gene unclear. Looked up from germline, CDR1 is SGHDN and CDR2 is FVKESK. This CDR3 contains 12 residues. Trimming pared 0 bases from V and 6 bases from J, leaving 2 bases between. The CDR3 here is CASSQDYEKLFF. DNA of the CDR3: TGTGCCAGCAGCCAAGATTATGAAAAACTGTTTTTT.

The genes are TRBV5-6 and TRBJ2-2; D might be TRBD1 (5 bases). This CDR3 is built from 15 residues. From germline, CDR1 is SGHDT and CDR2 YYEEEE. V gave up 0 bases and J gave up 7 bases, with 13 bases separating them. CDR3 protein: CASSLVGVSGGELFF. CDR3 DNA: TGTGCCAGCAGCTTGGTAGGGGTTTCGGGCGGGGAGCTGTTTTTT.

The sample holds many counts of this clonotype. V usage is TRBV15 and J usage is TRBJ2-5; D unresolved. This CDR3 spans 12 amino acids. CDR1 is LNHNV and CDR2 is YYDKDF in the germline V gene (reference sequence). The V end lost 3 bases, the J end lost 5 bases, and 7 bases lay between the germline ends. CDR3 sequence (DNA): TGTGCCACCAGCAGTTCAATGGAGACCCAGTACTTC. It translates to CATSSSMETQYF.

The chain has TRBV7-3 and TRBJ2-3, with TRBD2 matching over 10 bases. J was trimmed by 5 bases and V by 3 bases; bases with no gene match: 5. The CDR3 spans 15 residues. CDR1 and CDR2 from the germline V gene are SGHTA and FQGTGA. The CDR3 nucleotides are TGTGCCAGCAGCTTGGCTAGCGGGAGCGGAGATACGCAGTATTTT. Translation gives CASSLASGSGDTQYF.

This chain uses TRBV4-1 with TRBJ1-6, with TRBD1 matching 7 bases. Germline CDR1 reads MGHRA; CDR2 reads YSYEKL. This CDR3 region has 14 residues. The V and J ends lost 4 bases and 7 bases, in that order; junction bases with no gene match: 4. CDR3 region: CASSRDRANSPLHF. DNA of the CDR3: TGCGCCAGCAGCCGCGACAGGGCCAATTCACCCCTCCACTTT.

The chain carries TRBV28 and TRBJ1-3, with 7 bases identical to TRBD1. J lost 4 bases, V lost 1 base, and 7 bases had no gene match. The V gene's germline CDR1 is MDHEN and CDR2 SYDVKM. The CDR3 is 16 residues long. CDR3 region: CASSLLLGTAGNTIYF. The CDR3 DNA is TGTGCCAGCAGTTTATTACTTGGGACAGCGGGAAACACCATATATTTT.

This clonotype was seen only a few times. The chain carries TRBV4-3 and TRBJ1-4; no clear D gene. The V and J ends lost 3 bases and 4 bases respectively, with 6 bases between them. From germline, CDR1 is LGHNA and CDR2 YSLEER. The CDR3 length is 13 residues. The CDR3 DNA reads TGCGCCAGCAGCCAGACCGGTAATGAAAAACTGTTTTTT. Protein: CASSQTGNEKLFF.

This clonotype was recorded many times. The chain recombines TRBV27 with TRBJ1-2, with 9 bases identical to TRBD1. After removal of 6 bases from V and 6 bases from J, the junction contained 5 bases not matched to a gene. The CDR3 covers 13 residues. In germline, CDR1 is MNHEY, CDR2 SMNVEV (reference sequence). The CDR3 DNA reads TGTGCCAGCAGGACAGGGGGGACTGATGGCTACACCTTC. This encodes CASRTGGTDGYTF.

CDR3 in amino acids: CASSYSKGLAGEETQYF. CDR3 bases: TGTGCCAGCAGTTACTCCAAAGGACTAGCGGGGGAAGAGACCCAGTACTTC. This rearrangement joins TRBV6-9 to TRBJ2-5; 13 positions match TRBD2. CDR3 size: 17 residues. Germline CDR1 MNHGY, CDR2 SVAAGI. J was trimmed by 3 bases and V by 3 bases; bases with no gene match: 7.

This clonotype was detected many times. The V and J genes are TRBV6-1 and TRBJ1-2, with 7 bases that match TRBD1. Germline V lookup: CDR1 MNHNS, CDR2 SASEGT. The CDR3 contains 15 residues. The V segment lost 6 bases and the J segment 4 bases; nucleotides outside the gene matches: 11. This chain's CDR3 is CASRDGTVLVYGYTF. The CDR3 DNA follows: TGTGCCAGCAGGGATGGGACAGTACTGGTCTATGGCTACACCTTC.